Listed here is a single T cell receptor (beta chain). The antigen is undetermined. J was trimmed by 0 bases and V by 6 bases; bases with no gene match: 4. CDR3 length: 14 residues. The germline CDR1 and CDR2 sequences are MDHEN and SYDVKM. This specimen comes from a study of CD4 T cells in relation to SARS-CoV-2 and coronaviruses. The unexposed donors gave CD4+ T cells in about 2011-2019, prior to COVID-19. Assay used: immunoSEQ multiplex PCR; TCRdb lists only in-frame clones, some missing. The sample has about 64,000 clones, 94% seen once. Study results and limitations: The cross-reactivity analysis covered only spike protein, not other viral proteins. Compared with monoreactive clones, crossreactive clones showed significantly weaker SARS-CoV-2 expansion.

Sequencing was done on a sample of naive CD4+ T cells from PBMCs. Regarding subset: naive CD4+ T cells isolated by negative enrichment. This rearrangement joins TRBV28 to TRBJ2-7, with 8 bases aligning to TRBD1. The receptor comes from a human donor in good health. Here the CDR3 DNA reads TGTGCCAGCAGGAGACAGGGGTTCTCCTACGAGCAGTACTTC. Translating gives CASRRQGFSYEQYF.